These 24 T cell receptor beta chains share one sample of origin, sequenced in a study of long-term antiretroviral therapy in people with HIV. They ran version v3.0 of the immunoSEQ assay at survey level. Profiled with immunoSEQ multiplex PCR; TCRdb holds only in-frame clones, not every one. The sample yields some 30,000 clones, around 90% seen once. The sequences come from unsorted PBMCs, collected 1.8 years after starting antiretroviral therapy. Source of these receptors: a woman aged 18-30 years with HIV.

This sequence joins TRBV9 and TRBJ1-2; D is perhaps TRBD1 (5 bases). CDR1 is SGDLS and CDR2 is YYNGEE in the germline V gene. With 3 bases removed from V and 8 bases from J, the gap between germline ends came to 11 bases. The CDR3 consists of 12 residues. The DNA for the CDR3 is TGTGCCAGCAGCGCGGGGGTCCGAGGCTACACCTTC. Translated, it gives CASSAGVRGYTF.

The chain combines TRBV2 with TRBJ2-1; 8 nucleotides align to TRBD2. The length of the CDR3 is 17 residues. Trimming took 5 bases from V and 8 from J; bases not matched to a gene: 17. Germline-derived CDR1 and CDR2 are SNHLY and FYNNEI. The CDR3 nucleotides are TGTGCCAGCAGTTTATCGGGGGGGGGACTTCCCCCCCATGAGCAGTTCTTC. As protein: CASSLSGGGLPPHEQFF.

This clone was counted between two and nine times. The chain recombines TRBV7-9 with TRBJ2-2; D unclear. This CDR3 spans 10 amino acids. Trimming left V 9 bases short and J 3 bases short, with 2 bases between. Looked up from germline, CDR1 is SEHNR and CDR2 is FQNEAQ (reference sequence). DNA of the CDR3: TGTGCCAGTGACACCGGGGAGCTGTTTTTT. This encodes CASDTGELFF.

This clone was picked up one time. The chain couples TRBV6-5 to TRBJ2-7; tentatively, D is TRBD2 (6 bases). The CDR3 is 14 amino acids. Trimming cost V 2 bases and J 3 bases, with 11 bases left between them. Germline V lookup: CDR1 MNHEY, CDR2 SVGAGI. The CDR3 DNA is TGTGCCAGCAGTTACCCCGGGAGTCGCTACGAGCAGTACTTC. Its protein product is CASSYPGSRYEQYF.

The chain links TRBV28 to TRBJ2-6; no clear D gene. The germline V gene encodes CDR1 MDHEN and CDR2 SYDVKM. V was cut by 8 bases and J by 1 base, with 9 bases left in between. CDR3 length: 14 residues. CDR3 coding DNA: TGTGCCAGCTATATAAAGTCTGGGGCCAACGTCCTGACTTTC. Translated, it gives CASYIKSGANVLTF.

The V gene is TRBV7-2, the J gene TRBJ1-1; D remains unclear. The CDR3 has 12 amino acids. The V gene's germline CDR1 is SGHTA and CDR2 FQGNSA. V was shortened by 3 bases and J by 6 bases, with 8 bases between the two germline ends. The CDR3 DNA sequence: TGTGCCAGCAGCTTTGGAAGGGCTGAAGCTTTCTTT. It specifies CASSFGRAEAFF.

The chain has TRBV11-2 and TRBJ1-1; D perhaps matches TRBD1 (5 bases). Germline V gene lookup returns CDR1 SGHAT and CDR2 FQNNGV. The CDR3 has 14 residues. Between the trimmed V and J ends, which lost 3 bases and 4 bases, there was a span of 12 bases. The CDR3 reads CASSLRGRATEAFF. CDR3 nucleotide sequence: TGTGCCAGCAGCTTGAGGGGCAGGGCCACTGAAGCTTTCTTT. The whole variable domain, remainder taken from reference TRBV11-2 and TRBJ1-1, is EAGVAQSPRYKIIEKRQSVAFWCNPISGHATLYWYQQILGQGPKLLIQFQNNGVVDDSQLPKDRFSAERLKGVDSTLKIQPAKLEDSAVYLCASSLRGRATEAFFGQGTRLTVV.

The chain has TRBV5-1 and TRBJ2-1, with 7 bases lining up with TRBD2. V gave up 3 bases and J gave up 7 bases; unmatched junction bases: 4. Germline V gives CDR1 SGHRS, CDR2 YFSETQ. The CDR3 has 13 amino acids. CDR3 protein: CASSSGLENEQFF. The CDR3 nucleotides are TGCGCCAGCAGCTCCGGACTAGAGAATGAGCAGTTCTTC.

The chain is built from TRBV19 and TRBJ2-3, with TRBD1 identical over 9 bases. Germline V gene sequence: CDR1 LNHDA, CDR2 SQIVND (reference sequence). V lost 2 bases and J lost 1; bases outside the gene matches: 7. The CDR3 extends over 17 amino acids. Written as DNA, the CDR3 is TGTGCCAGTAGTATAACAGGGGGCCCTTCGGGCACAGATACGCAGTATTTT. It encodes CASSITGGPSGTDTQYF.

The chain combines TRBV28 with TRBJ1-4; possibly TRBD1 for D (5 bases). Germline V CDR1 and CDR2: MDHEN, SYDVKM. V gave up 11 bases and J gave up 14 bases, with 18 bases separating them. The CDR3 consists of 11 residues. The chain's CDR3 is CAAQAPGPLFF. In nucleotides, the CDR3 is TGTGCCGCCCAAGCCCCGGGGCCGCTGTTTTTT.

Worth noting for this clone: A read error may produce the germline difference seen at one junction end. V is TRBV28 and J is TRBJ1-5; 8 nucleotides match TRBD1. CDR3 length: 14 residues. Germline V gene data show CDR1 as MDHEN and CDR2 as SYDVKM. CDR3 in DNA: TGCACCGCCCAGGGGGCATATAGCAATCAGCCCCAGCATTTT. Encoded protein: CTAQGAYSNQPQHF.

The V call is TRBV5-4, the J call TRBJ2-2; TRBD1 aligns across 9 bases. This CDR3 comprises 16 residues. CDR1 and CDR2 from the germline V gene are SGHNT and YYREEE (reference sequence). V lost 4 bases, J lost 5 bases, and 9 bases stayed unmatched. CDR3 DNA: TGTGCCAGCAGCCTTGGGACAGGGAGTAGGACCGGGGAGCTGTTTTTT. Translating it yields CASSLGTGSRTGELFF. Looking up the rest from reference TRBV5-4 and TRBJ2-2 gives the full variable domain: ETGVTQSPTHLIKTRGQQVTLRCSSQSGHNTVSWYQQALGQGPQFIFQYYREEENGRGNFPPRFSGLQFPNYSSELNVNALELDDSALYLCASSLGTGSRTGELFFGEGSRLTVL.

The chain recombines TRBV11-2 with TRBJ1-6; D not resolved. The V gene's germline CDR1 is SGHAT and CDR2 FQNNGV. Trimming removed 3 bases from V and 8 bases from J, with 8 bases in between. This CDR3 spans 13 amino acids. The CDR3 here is CASSLEGYSPLHF. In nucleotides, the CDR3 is TGTGCCAGCAGCTTGGAGGGCTATTCACCCCTCCACTTT.

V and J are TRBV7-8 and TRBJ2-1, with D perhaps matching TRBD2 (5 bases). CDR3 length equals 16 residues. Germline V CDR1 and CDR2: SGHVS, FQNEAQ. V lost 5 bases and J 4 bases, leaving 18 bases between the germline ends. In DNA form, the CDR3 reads TGTGCCAGCAGCCGAGCGGTTTCCTTACCTTACAATGAGCAGTTCTTC. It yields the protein CASSRAVSLPYNEQFF.

The CDR3 DNA reads as TGTGCCAGCAGTGATTGGAGGCGGAGCGCGACTGGAAACACCATATATTTT. It yields the protein CASSDWRRSATGNTIYF. The chain recombines TRBV6-1 with TRBJ1-3; D remains ambiguous. From germline, CDR1 is MNHNS and CDR2 SASEGT. The CDR3 runs 17 residues. V was cut by 3 bases and J by 2 bases, with 17 bases left in between.

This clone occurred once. CDR3 DNA sequence: TGTGCCAGCAGCCAAGAAAGTTCAGGGAATAGGTCACCCCTCCACTTT. Amino acid sequence: CASSQESSGNRSPLHF. The chain uses TRBV4-2 and TRBJ1-6, with a possible D match to TRBD1 (5 bases). Looked up from germline, CDR1 is LGHNA and CDR2 is YNFKEQ. The CDR3 runs to 16 residues. V dropped 0 bases and J dropped 10 bases, with 16 bases sitting between them.

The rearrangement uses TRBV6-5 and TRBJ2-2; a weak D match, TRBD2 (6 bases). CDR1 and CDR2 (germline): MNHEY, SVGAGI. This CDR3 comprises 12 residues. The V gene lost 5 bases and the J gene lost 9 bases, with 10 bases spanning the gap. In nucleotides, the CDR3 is TGTGCCAGCAGTAACCTAGCGAGGGAGCTGTTTTTT. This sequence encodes CASSNLARELFF.

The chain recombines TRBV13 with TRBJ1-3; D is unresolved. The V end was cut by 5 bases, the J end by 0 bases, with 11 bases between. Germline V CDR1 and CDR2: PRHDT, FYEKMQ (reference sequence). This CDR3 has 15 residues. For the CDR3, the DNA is TGTGCCAGCAGCCCCACCCTGTCCTCTGGAAACACCATATATTTT. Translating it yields CASSPTLSSGNTIYF. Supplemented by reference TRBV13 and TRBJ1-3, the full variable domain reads AAGVIQSPRHLIKEKRETATLKCYPIPRHDTVYWYQQGPGQDPQFLISFYEKMQSDKGSIPDRFSAQQFSDYHSELNMSSLELGDSALYFCASSPTLSSGNTIYFGEGSWLTVV.

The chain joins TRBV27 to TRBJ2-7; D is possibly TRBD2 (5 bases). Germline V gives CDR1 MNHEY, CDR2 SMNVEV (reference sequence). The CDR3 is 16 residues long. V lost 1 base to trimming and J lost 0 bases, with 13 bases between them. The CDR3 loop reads CASSLFEGTSSYEQYF. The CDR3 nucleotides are TGTGCCAGCAGTTTATTCGAGGGAACCAGCTCCTACGAGCAGTACTTC.

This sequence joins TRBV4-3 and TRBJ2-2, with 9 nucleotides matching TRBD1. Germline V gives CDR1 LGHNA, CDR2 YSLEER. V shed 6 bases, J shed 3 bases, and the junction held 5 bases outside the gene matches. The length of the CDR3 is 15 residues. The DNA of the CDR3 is TGCGCCAGCAGAGGGGACAGGGAGGACACCGGGGAGCTGTTTTTT. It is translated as CASRGDREDTGELFF.

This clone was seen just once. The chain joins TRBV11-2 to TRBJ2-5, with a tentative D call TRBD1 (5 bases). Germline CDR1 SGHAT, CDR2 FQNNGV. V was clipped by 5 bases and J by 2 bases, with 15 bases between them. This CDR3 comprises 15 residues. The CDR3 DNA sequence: TGTGCCAGCAGCGGACAACCCCCCACACAAGAGACCCAGTACTTC. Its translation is CASSGQPPTQETQYF.

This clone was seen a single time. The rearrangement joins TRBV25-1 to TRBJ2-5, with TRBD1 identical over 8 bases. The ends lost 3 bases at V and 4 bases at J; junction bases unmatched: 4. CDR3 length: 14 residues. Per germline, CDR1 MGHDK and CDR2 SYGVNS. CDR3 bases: TGTGCCAGCAGTGATCACAGGGGGTTAGAGACCCAGTACTTC. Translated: CASSDHRGLETQYF.

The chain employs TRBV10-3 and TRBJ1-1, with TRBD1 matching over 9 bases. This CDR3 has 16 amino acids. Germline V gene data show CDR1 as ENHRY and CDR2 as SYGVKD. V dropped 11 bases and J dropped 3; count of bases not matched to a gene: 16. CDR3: CAADDWDREKYTEAFF. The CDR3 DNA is TGTGCCGCCGACGACTGGGACAGGGAGAAATACACTGAAGCTTTCTTT.

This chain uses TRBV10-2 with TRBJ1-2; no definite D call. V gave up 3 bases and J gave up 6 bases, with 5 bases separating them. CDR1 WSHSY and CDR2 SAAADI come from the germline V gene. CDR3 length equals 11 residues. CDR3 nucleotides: TGCGCCAGCAGTGACCCGGATGGCTACACCTTC. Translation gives CASSDPDGYTF.